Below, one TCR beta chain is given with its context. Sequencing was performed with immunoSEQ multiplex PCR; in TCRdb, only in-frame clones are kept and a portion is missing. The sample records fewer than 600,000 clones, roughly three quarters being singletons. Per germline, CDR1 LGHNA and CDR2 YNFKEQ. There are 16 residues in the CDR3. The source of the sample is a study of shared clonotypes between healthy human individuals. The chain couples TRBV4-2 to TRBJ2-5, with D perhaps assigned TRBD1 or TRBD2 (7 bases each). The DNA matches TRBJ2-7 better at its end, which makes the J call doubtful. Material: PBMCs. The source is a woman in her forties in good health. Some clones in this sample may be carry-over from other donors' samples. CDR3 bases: TGTGCCAGCAGCCAAGATCAGGGGGGAGGGTCTTACGAGCAGTACTTC. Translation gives CASSQDQGGGSYEQYF.